The 20 T cell receptor beta chains below all came from one sample that was sequenced in a study of blood T cell repertoires in COVID-19 (dated by TCRdb to 2018 to 2021). Receptor libraries were prepared by the immunoSEQ multiplex PCR assay. Not all clones reach the TCRdb copy of this immuneACCESS table, which keeps in-frame sequences only. Checked studies attribute under half of the gap to unresolved V genes and leave the rest unexplained. This sample gives about 110,000 clones in total; roughly 80% of them show up just once. The ten top clones hold roughly 4.3% of the sample. The source material was peripheral blood. Every receptor here comes from a human donor in a cohort sampled during active COVID-19.

The gene calls are TRBV11-1 and TRBJ2-1, with a weak D call TRBD2 (6 bases). The germline V gene encodes CDR1 SGHAT and CDR2 FQDESV (reference sequence). This CDR3 comprises 17 residues. The V gene lost 0 bases and the J gene lost 8 bases, with 20 bases spanning the gap. Here the CDR3 reads CASSLALGGAWRDEQFF. The CDR3 region has the DNA TGTGCCAGCAGCTTAGCTCTGGGGGGAGCCTGGCGCGATGAGCAGTTCTTC.

CDR3 amino acids: CASSQAGIQETQYF. CDR3 coding DNA: TGTGCCAGCAGCCAGGCAGGAATCCAAGAGACCCAGTACTTC. The gene calls are TRBV3-1 (or the pseudogene TRBV3-2) and TRBJ2-5; no clear D gene. The CDR3 has 14 residues. Trimming pared 3 bases from V and 1 base from J, leaving 9 bases between. Germline V gene sequence: CDR1 LGHDT, CDR2 YNNKEL (reference sequence).

The V call is TRBV19, the J call TRBJ1-2; TRBD1 agrees at 7 bases. This CDR3 is built from 15 residues. J was trimmed by 0 bases and V by 4 bases; bases with no gene match: 5. CDR1 is LNHDA and CDR2 is SQIVND in the germline V gene (reference sequence). The CDR3 protein is CASSTRDSANYGYTF. The CDR3 DNA reads TGTGCCAGTAGTACCCGGGACAGCGCTAACTATGGCTACACCTTC.

This clone has only a few counts. The chain is built from TRBV7-9 and TRBJ2-7; D is undetermined. Per germline, CDR1 SEHNR and CDR2 FQNEAQ (reference sequence). The ends were cut back, 3 bases at V and 3 bases at J, with 9 bases in the middle. This CDR3 spans 13 amino acids. This CDR3 is CASSFRGNYEQYF. Here the CDR3 DNA reads TGTGCCAGCAGCTTTAGAGGAAACTACGAGCAGTACTTC.

This clone was seen only once. The rearrangement joins TRBV19 to TRBJ1-5, with D possibly matching TRBD1 (6 bases). Per the germline V gene, CDR1 is LNHDA and CDR2 is SQIVND (reference sequence). There are 16 residues in the CDR3. V was clipped by 3 bases and J by 6 bases, with 18 bases between them. The CDR3 is CASSIRTASGVQPQHF. The DNA of the CDR3 is TGTGCCAGTAGTATCCGGACAGCCTCCGGGGTTCAGCCCCAGCATTTT.

Details on this clone: A junction end diverges from the germline sequence, so it may reflect a read error. The rearrangement links TRBV7-2 to TRBJ1-5; a weak D match, TRBD1 (5 bases). The CDR3 consists of 16 residues. Germline CDR1 reads SGHTA; CDR2 reads FQGNSA. DNA for the CDR3: TGTGCCAGCAGCTCACTCGGTGGGGGGACCAATCAGTCCCAGCATTTT. The encoded protein is CASSSLGGGTNQSQHF.

The chain recombines TRBV2 with TRBJ1-1, with no clear D. The CDR3 length is 12 residues. The germline V and J ends were trimmed by 4 bases and 11 bases, with 14 bases remaining between them. CDR1 and CDR2 from the germline V gene are SNHLY and FYNNEI. The CDR3 sequence is CASSGQAPRAFF. The CDR3 bases are TGTGCCAGCAGTGGGCAGGCGCCCAGGGCTTTCTTT.

This clone was seen a few times. This CDR3 is also generated by other DNA sequences in the sample. The chain combines TRBV5-1 with TRBJ1-2, with a tentative D call TRBD1 (5 bases). CDR1 is SGHRS, CDR2 YFSETQ, per germline. The CDR3 is 16 amino acids. Trimming took off 0 bases at V and 0 bases at J, with 12 bases between the two ends. The CDR3 bases are TGCGCCAGCAGCTTGGATGGGACTGGACCTAACTATGGCTACACCTTC. This gives the protein CASSLDGTGPNYGYTF.

The chain recombines TRBV5-1 with TRBJ1-1, with 8 bases identical to TRBD1. This CDR3 comprises 15 residues. V lost 4 bases, J lost 3 bases, and 8 bases stayed unmatched. Germline V CDR1 and CDR2: SGHRS, YFSETQ. In DNA, the CDR3 is TGCGCCAGCAGCGGAACAGGGGGTCGATACACTGAAGCTTTCTTT. Protein product: CASSGTGGRYTEAFF.

The chain links TRBV7-3 to TRBJ2-3; 7 nucleotides match TRBD2. The CDR3 loop spans 17 amino acids. The germline V gene has CDR1 SGHTA and CDR2 FQGTGA. J lost 0 bases, V lost 5 bases, and 11 bases had no gene match. The CDR3 nucleotides read TGTGCCAGCAGCCGCCAACCATCTAGCGGAAGCACAGATACGCAGTATTTT. This translates into CASSRQPSSGSTDTQYF.

This chain joins TRBV7-9 and TRBJ2-3; the D gene is possibly TRBD2 (6 bases). The CDR3 sequence is 14 residues long. CDR1 SEHNR and CDR2 FQNEAQ come from the germline V gene (reference sequence). V lost 4 bases and J lost 3, with 11 bases in between. The CDR3, as DNA: TGTGCCAGCAGCTCGCAGGCGGGAACAGATACGCAGTATTTT. Encoded protein: CASSSQAGTDTQYF.

The chain joins TRBV28 to TRBJ2-3; the match to TRBD2 covers 10 bases. The V gene's germline CDR1 is MDHEN and CDR2 SYDVKM. The CDR3 contains 17 residues. V was pared by 6 bases and J by 1 base, with 10 bases of the junction left unmatched. The CDR3 DNA sequence: TGTGCCAGCAGGACTGGGACTAGCGACCTACGCACAGATACGCAGTATTTT. This codes for CASRTGTSDLRTDTQYF.

This chain connects TRBV5-1 to TRBJ2-5; the D is unclear. Germline V gives CDR1 SGHRS, CDR2 YFSETQ. Trimming took 5 bases from V and 0 from J, leaving 8 bases between them. The CDR3 runs to 13 residues. CDR3 amino acids: CASSNGYQETQYF. CDR3 in DNA: TGCGCCAGCAGTAACGGGTACCAAGAGACCCAGTACTTC.

In its sample, this clone was seen once. V is TRBV28 and J is TRBJ2-7; 15 nucleotides line up with TRBD2. Germline V gene sequence: CDR1 MDHEN, CDR2 SYDVKM. The V gene end was trimmed by 2 bases and the J gene end by 4 bases; junction bases not matched to a gene: 3. This CDR3 has 16 amino acids. This CDR3 is CASSLEGTSGRYEQYV. The CDR3 coding sequence is TGTGCCAGCAGTTTAGAAGGGACTAGCGGGAGGTACGAGCAGTACGTC.

The V gene is TRBV25-1, the J gene TRBJ2-2, with TRBD2 matching over 14 bases. Losses at the gene ends were 5 bases for V and 7 bases for J; bases not matched to a gene: 9. Germline values: CDR1 MGHDK, CDR2 SYGVNS. This CDR3 comprises 17 residues. CDR3 loop: CASSQTGLAGAFGELFF. The CDR3 nucleotides are TGTGCCAGCAGTCAGACGGGACTAGCGGGAGCGTTCGGGGAGCTGTTTTTT. Filled out from reference TRBV25-1 and TRBJ2-2, the complete variable domain reads EADIYQTPRYLVIGTGKKITLECSQTMGHDKMYWYQQDPGMELHLIHYSYGVNSTEKGDLSSESTVSRIRTEHFPLTLESARPSHTSQYLCASSQTGLAGAFGELFFGEGSRLTVL.

The chain has TRBV14 and TRBJ2-1, with 12 bases aligning to TRBD2. This CDR3 contains 16 residues. V lost 0 bases, J lost 8 bases, and 5 bases stayed unmatched. CDR1 is SGHDN, CDR2 FVKESK, per germline. Written as DNA, the CDR3 is TGTGCCAGCAGCCAAGAGTCTAGCGGGAGGGGAGATGAGCAGTTCTTC. It yields the protein CASSQESSGRGDEQFF.

This clone was detected a few times. The chain employs TRBV6-5 and TRBJ1-6; no firm D call. The CDR3 consists of 12 residues. Trimming removed 5 bases from V and 7 bases from J, with 6 bases in between. Per the germline V gene, CDR1 is MNHEY and CDR2 is SVGAGI. DNA of the CDR3: TGTGCCAGCAGTCCTCCCAATTCACCCCTCCACTTT. It yields the protein CASSPPNSPLHF.

The chain links TRBV27 to TRBJ2-7, with D perhaps TRBD1 (6 bases). Trimming stripped 5 bases from V and 5 bases from J, with 13 bases between. The CDR3 length is 13 residues. CDR1 is MNHEY and CDR2 is SMNVEV in the germline V gene (reference sequence). The CDR3 loop is CASSRRQVHEQYF. The CDR3 DNA sequence: TGTGCCAGCAGTCGCAGACAGGTCCACGAGCAGTACTTC.

This chain links TRBV5-8 with TRBJ2-1; tentatively, D is TRBD2 (6 bases). V gave up 1 base and J gave up 4 bases, with 18 bases separating them. The CDR3 totals 17 residues. The germline V gene encodes CDR1 SGHTS and CDR2 YDEGEE. In nucleotides, the CDR3 is TGTGCCAGCAGCTTGTATGCCGCGGGGCCCGGTTACAATGAGCAGTTCTTC. Its translation: CASSLYAAGPGYNEQFF.

This clone was counted between two and nine times. V is TRBV5-4 and J is TRBJ2-3, with unresolved D. CDR3 length equals 13 residues. Germline lookup yields CDR1 SGHNT and CDR2 YYREEE (reference sequence). V shed 0 bases and J shed 3 bases, with 5 bases lying between them. CDR3 in DNA: TGTGCCAGCAGCTTGGACTTTACAGATACGCAGTATTTT. It translates to CASSLDFTDTQYF.